The rows below give T cell receptor beta chains drawn from one sample of a study of shared T cell receptors in the human thymus. Measured with immunoSEQ multiplex PCR; TCRdb has only the in-frame clones, and not every one. Among roughly 410,000 clones listed, around 95% were seen once. The sequenced sample consisted of thymocytes. The source of these receptors is a human donor. Both conserved end residues are part of each CDR3. Fields, in order: D gene, V gene, clone size, J gene, CDR3 DNA, CDR3 protein. A D gene is named only where the DNA matches it firmly. The size field is filled for only some rows; it gives once, few, many or a size class.

TRBD1,TRBV7-3,NA,TRBJ2-1,TGTGCCAGCAGCTCCTCCGGGACAGGGTTCAATGAGCAGTTCTTC,CASSSSGTGFNEQFF
TRBD1,TRBV27,NA,TRBJ2-3,TGTGCCAGCAGTTGCCGACAGGGCCGGGGCACAGATACGCAGTATTTT,CASSCRQGRGTDTQYF
TRBD2,TRBV7-2,once,TRBJ2-1,TGTGCCAGCAGCCCTATAGCGGGAGGGCACCGGCTCAATGAGCAGTTCTTC,CASSPIAGGHRLNEQFF
TRBD1,TRBV5-1,NA,TRBJ2-4,TGCGCCAGCGGGGTGGACAGGGAGGCCATTCAGTACTTC,CASGVDREAIQYF
NA,TRBV27,NA,TRBJ2-1,TGTGCCAGCAGTTTATCGGGGCACCTAAACTACAATGAGCAGTTCTTC,CASSLSGHLNYNEQFF
NA,TRBV28,NA,TRBJ2-3,TGTGCCAGCAGTCCCGACCGCGCAGATACGCAGTATTTT,CASSPDRADTQYF
NA,TRBV6-6,NA,TRBJ2-1,TGTGCCAGCAGTTACTACGGGGGACGTACGAATGAGCAGTTCTTC,CASSYYGGRTNEQFF
TRBD2,TRBV15,NA,TRBJ2-1,TGTGCCACCAGCAGAACCGGGACTAGCTTCCCCTACAATGAGCAGTTCTTC,CATSRTGTSFPYNEQFF
TRBD2,TRBV6-4,NA,TRBJ2-1,TGTGCCAGCAGTGTATGCGGGAGAGGCGGTGAGCAGTTCTTC,CASSVCGRGGEQFF
TRBD1,TRBV2,NA,TRBJ1-2,TGTGCCAGCAGGAACACGCCAGGGGGGTATGGCTACACCTTC,CASRNTPGGYGYTF
NA,TRBV4-3,NA,TRBJ2-7,TGCGCCAGCAGCCGAGGTAGGCGGGACACCTCCTACGAGCAGTACTTC,CASSRGRRDTSYEQYF
TRBD2,TRBV28,NA,TRBJ2-2,TGTGCCAGCACCCCCCGGGCTAGCGGGGTTACCGGGGAGCTGTTTTTT,CASTPRASGVTGELFF
NA,TRBV5-1,once,TRBJ2-3,TGCGCCAGCAGCTTGGGCCTGGCTAGGGGAAGCACAGATACGCAGTATTTT,CASSLGLARGSTDTQYF
NA,TRBV10-1,NA,TRBJ1-1,TGCGCCAGCAGTGAGTCACCTAGCCAGAAAACTGAAGCTTTCTTT,CASSESPSQKTEAFF
NA,TRBV4-3,NA,TRBJ1-1,TGCGCCAGCAGCCAAGATCGGGCAGGGTACGGCACTGAAGCTTTCTTT,CASSQDRAGYGTEAFF
TRBD2,TRBV7-3,NA,TRBJ2-3,TGTGCCAGCAGCTACGGACTAGCTGCAGATACGCAGTATTTT,CASSYGLAADTQYF
NA,TRBV27,NA,TRBJ2-7,TGTGCCAGCAGTCCCCGAGGGGGTGGAGGGTCTGCCTACGAGCAGTACTTC,CASSPRGGGGSAYEQYF
NA,TRBV2,NA,TRBJ1-2,TGTGCCAGCATCCCACGGAACCAGGGCTTCTATGGCTACACCTTC,CASIPRNQGFYGYTF
TRBD1,TRBV7-2,NA,TRBJ1-2,TGTGCCAGCAGTTCCACAGGGGGACCCTATGGCTACACCTTC,CASSSTGGPYGYTF
NA,TRBV27,NA,TRBJ2-1,TGTGCCAGCAGTGGCCCCGGACAGTACAATGAGCAGTTCTTC,CASSGPGQYNEQFF
TRBD2,TRBV5-6,NA,TRBJ2-5,TGTGCCAGCAGCTTGGCCGGTCACAGCGGGAGAGTAGAAGAGACCCAGTACTTC,CASSLAGHSGRVEETQYF
NA,TRBV28,NA,TRBJ2-1,TGTGCCAGCAGTCTTTCTTATCCGCGGGAAGGTGATGAGCAGTTCTTC,CASSLSYPREGDEQFF